This TCR beta chain is drawn from a study of shared clonotypes between healthy human individuals (dated by TCRdb to about 2020). Context from the whole study: A couple of women and a few men aged 18 to 49 years were included in the cohort. Libraries were prepared and TCR repertoires were sequenced by different laboratories using diverse techniques, in order to increase sequencing depth and limit assay-specific biases. Blood TCR repertoires of roughly five healthy adults were deeply sequenced to estimate repertoire size and the extent of clonotype sharing between individuals. Leukapheresis yielded between about 0.85 and 10 billion PBMCs per donor. For each donor, CD4 naive and CD4 memory were each run on three plates, CD8 naive on two plates, and CD8 memory on one plate. The investigation overall reported the following: Naive subsets generally had larger estimated clonotype richness than memory subsets. Compared with non-shared clonotypes, clonotypes shared by all four sorted-subset donors had higher generation probabilities. Incomplete sequencing was indicated by rarefaction of sorted-subset datasets, despite the large sequencing depth. About 4.5% of naive CD4, roughly 3.6% of naive CD8, 2% to 2.5% of memory CD4, and about 0.4% of memory CD8 clonotypes were shared across several donors. Sampling was limited to blood, and TCR repertoires in tissue likely differ from TCR repertoires in blood. Because the study included only a small number of donors, the genetic and exposure-history diversity represented was limited. Based on pairwise subsampling, the degree of clonotype sharing among donors was expected to be affected by sequencing depth.

Donors were healthy HIV-negative adults with no recently reported acute infections or vaccinations. Only Caucasian adults living in Nashville, Tennessee, USA were represented among the donors. CD4+ T cells were enriched by magnetic negative selection, after which naive cells were positively selected on CD45RA and the negative fraction was taken as the memory subset. After blood collection by leukapheresis, PBMCs were isolated using Ficoll-Histopaque density gradient centrifugation and then cryopreserved in the vapor phase of liquid nitrogen. Analytical flow cytometry was used to check the purity and quantity of every magnetically sorted T cell population. From each sorted fraction, genomic DNA was isolated and quantified by UV absorbance on a Nanodrop 2000c. Trimming takes 6 bases off V and 4 bases off J; junction bases not matched to a gene: 4. Taken from the germline V gene, the CDR1 and CDR2 loops are SGHVS and FQNEAQ. The CDR3, from cysteine to phenylalanine, totals 13 residues. Left in the record is the CDR3 DNA by itself, 39 bases read in frame from the first base.

This clone has a count of ten or more. No cognate antigen has been identified for it. No base qualities exist here, and no much larger clone lies one base off it. Using the deep immunoSEQ assay, TCR CDR3 regions were amplified from genomic DNA by multiplex PCR. Extracted genomic DNA from each cell subset was distributed evenly across all wells of several immunoSEQ 96-well plates, and each plate was treated as a replicate. For sorted subsets, roughly 200 ng of genomic DNA, equivalent to roughly 30,000 T cell genomes, went into each replicate PCR. The purified libraries were quantified using a Qubit 3.0 fluorometer, sized with a Bioanalyzer 2100, and then quantified again using the KAPA Library Quantification kit. Each immunoSEQ 96-well plate was sequenced on its own single-read 150-cycle Illumina NextSeq 550 flow cell. Per the source publication's procedure: Because the immunoSEQ output included only junctional sequences and no quality scores, the filtering could not be the same as the filtering used for full-length reads. Sequences were annotated with PyIR, a Python wrapper for IgBLAST v1.9, using IMGT germline references to assign V/J genes and CDR3. Reads were filtered out if the reads had weak V/J assignments (E-value above 1e-6), no CDR3, stop codons, out-of-frame junctions, or ambiguous translated residues. V3J clonotypes were defined as sequences sharing the same inferred V gene, J gene, and CDR3 amino acid sequence. The percentage overlap between two repertoires was calculated by dividing the number of shared unique clonotypes by the size of the smaller repertoire. Repertoire richness was assessed with RTK rarefaction, the Chao1 estimator, and Recon v2.1 estimates of unobserved clonotypes. Generation probabilities for all TCRbeta clonotypes obtained by the gDNA method from several donors were computed using OLGA. TCRdb mirrors the immuneACCESS table, restricted to in-frame sequences. Some clones are absent from its copies; in checked studies, under half trace to an unresolved V gene, and the reason for the others is unknown. From that table come the V and J calls and clone size; the DNA was used to work out D and trimming. Across this sample there are some 630,000 clones, with 60% to 80% seen only once. The biggest ten clones account for approximately 1.8% of the sample.

This sequence was found in a woman aged 25-40 years in good health. Source material: memory CD4+ T cells sorted from blood. The label giving this sample's cell subset or site can be read as: CD45RA-negative fraction. The chain joins TRBV7-8 to TRBJ1-1; 8 bases in between match TRBD1. The DNA sequence is as follows: TGTGCCAGCAGACCGACAGGGGTCACTGAAGCTTTCTTT. Its protein is CASRPTGVTEAFF.